Listed here are 18 T cell receptor beta chains from one sample, sequenced in a study of blood T cell repertoires in COVID-19. The table came from immunoSEQ multiplex PCR; TCRdb's copy has only in-frame clones and leaves some out. This table holds approximately 200,000 clones, approximately 85% found once. Sequencing used peripheral blood. The origin of the receptors is a man aged 40-49 years with acute or convalescent COVID-19.

This rearrangement joins TRBV9 to TRBJ2-5; 7 bases fit TRBD1. J gave up 2 bases and V 0 bases, and 1 base lay outside the gene matches. The CDR3 has 14 residues. Germline lookup yields CDR1 SGDLS and CDR2 YYNGEE. The CDR3: CASSVETGQETQYF. The CDR3 DNA sequence: TGTGCCAGCAGCGTAGAGACAGGGCAAGAGACCCAGTACTTC.

The chain is built from TRBV18 and TRBJ1-3, with a possible D match to TRBD1 (5 bases). Per germline, CDR1 KGHSH and CDR2 LQKENI. The CDR3 runs to 12 residues. Trimming removed 8 bases from V and 7 bases from J, with 12 bases in between. For the CDR3, the DNA is TGTGCCAGCCGGGGGTCTGCGAACACCATATATTTT. This encodes CASRGSANTIYF.

This clone occurred a few times. V gene TRBV5-1 combines with J gene TRBJ1-6; weak D call: TRBD1 (6 bases). CDR1 and CDR2 (germline): SGHRS, YFSETQ. The CDR3 contains 15 residues. Deletions cut 6 bases from V and 7 bases from J, with 17 bases between. DNA for the CDR3: TGCGCCAGCATCGGCAGGGGAGAGGAAAATTCACCCCTCCACTTT. Translated: CASIGRGEENSPLHF.

The rearrangement links TRBV19 to TRBJ2-3; 8 nucleotides match TRBD1. Trimming at V came to 0 bases and at J to 5 bases, leaving 7 bases not matched to a gene. This CDR3 has 16 residues. Germline V gives CDR1 LNHDA, CDR2 SQIVND (reference sequence). As DNA, the CDR3 is TGTGCCAGTAGTATAGACCTGACAGGGGTTGGAGATACGCAGTATTTT. Its protein is CASSIDLTGVGDTQYF.

The chain employs TRBV7-8 and TRBJ2-1; 12 bases are shared with TRBD2. This CDR3 is built from 16 residues. V lost 7 bases and J lost 8; bases outside the gene matches: 12. CDR1 and CDR2 (germline): SGHVS, FQNEAQ. CDR3 bases: TGTGCCAGCATGGCGTCACTAGCGGGGGGAGGCGATGAGCAGTTCTTC. It yields the protein CASMASLAGGGDEQFF.

V gene TRBV9 combines with J gene TRBJ1-3, with D perhaps TRBD1 (5 bases). The CDR3 loop spans 12 amino acids. Looked up from germline, CDR1 is SGDLS and CDR2 is YYNGEE. V gave up 4 bases and J gave up 11 bases, with 13 bases separating them. CDR3: CASSPQGEAIYF. For the CDR3, the DNA is TGTGCCAGCAGCCCCCAAGGGGAGGCCATATATTTT.

This chain uses TRBV7-2 with TRBJ1-3, with a possible D match to TRBD1 (5 bases). This CDR3 has 14 amino acids. Germline lookup yields CDR1 SGHTA and CDR2 FQGNSA. Trimming pared 4 bases from V and 9 bases from J, leaving 16 bases between. The CDR3 spells CASSSRTLGSTIYF. CDR3 in DNA: TGTGCCAGCAGCTCTCGGACATTAGGTAGCACCATATATTTT.

The genes are TRBV14 and TRBJ2-3; D gene ambiguous. This CDR3 is built from 14 residues. Trimming took 1 base from V and 5 from J, leaving 10 bases between them. Looked up from germline, CDR1 is SGHDN and CDR2 is FVKESK. The CDR3 DNA reads TGTGCCAGCAGCCAAGTTTTCCCAATAGATACGCAGTATTTT. Protein sequence: CASSQVFPIDTQYF.

There are a few counts of this clone. This chain links TRBV6-1 with TRBJ2-1, with 9 bases matching TRBD1. The CDR3 spans 16 residues. Germline V gene lookup returns CDR1 MNHNS and CDR2 SASEGT. V was clipped by 4 bases and J by 0 bases; unmatched bases: 4. This CDR3 reads CASSATGQGSYNEQFF. In nucleotides, the CDR3 is TGTGCCAGCAGTGCCACGGGACAGGGCTCCTACAATGAGCAGTTCTTC.

The chain combines TRBV3-1 (or the pseudogene TRBV3-2) with TRBJ1-2, with D unresolved. The CDR3 extends over 14 amino acids. V lost 1 base to trimming and J lost 4 bases, with 10 bases between them. Germline CDR1 reads LGHDT; CDR2 reads YNNKEL (reference sequence). This CDR3 is CASSQGESRYGYTF. The DNA of the CDR3 is TGTGCCAGCAGCCAAGGAGAGAGTCGCTATGGCTACACCTTC.

The chain links TRBV5-4 to TRBJ2-7; D not resolved. Germline lookup yields CDR1 SGHNT and CDR2 YYREEE (reference sequence). This CDR3 spans 12 amino acids. The V end was cut by 4 bases, the J end by 7 bases, with 12 bases between. CDR3 DNA sequence: TGTGCCAGCAGCCAGAACCCCTTTGAGCAGTACTTC. Translation gives CASSQNPFEQYF.

This clone has just one count. This chain links TRBV11-3 with TRBJ2-3; 8 bases agree with TRBD2. Germline assignment: CDR1 SGHNT and CDR2 YENEEA. V trimming: 2 bases; J trimming: 2 bases; junction bases outside the gene matches: 6. The CDR3 consists of 16 residues. CDR3 sequence (DNA): TGTGCCAGCAGCTTAAATAGCGGGGCCTTCACAGATACGCAGTATTTT. As protein: CASSLNSGAFTDTQYF.

The chain carries TRBV7-2 and TRBJ1-2; TRBD1 aligns across 7 bases. Germline V CDR1 and CDR2: SGHTA, FQGNSA. The CDR3 has 16 amino acids. With 5 bases clipped from V and 8 bases from J, the junction kept 17 bases outside the gene matches. The chain's CDR3 is CASSPVDRAFVRGYTF. CDR3 nucleotides: TGTGCCAGCAGCCCTGTCGACAGGGCCTTTGTACGAGGCTACACCTTC. Based on the CDR3 plus reference TRBV7-2 and TRBJ1-2, the full variable domain is GAGVSQSPSNKVTEKGKDVELRCDPISGHTALYWYRQSLGQGLEFLIYFQGNSAPDKSGLPSDRFSAERTGGSVSTLTIQRTQQEDSAVYLCASSPVDRAFVRGYTFGSGTRLTVV.

This chain connects TRBV4-2 to TRBJ1-2; 9 nucleotides align to TRBD1. CDR1 is LGHNA, CDR2 YNFKEQ, per germline. This CDR3 has 12 amino acids. After removal of 3 bases from V and 11 bases from J, the junction contained 4 bases not matched to a gene. CDR3 residues: CASSQVGTGYTF. The CDR3 region has the DNA TGTGCCAGCAGCCAGGTCGGGACAGGGTACACCTTC.

This clone was seen only a few times. As DNA, the CDR3 is TGCGCCAGCAGCATCGAGTGGGCGAACACTGAAGCTTTCTTT. Encoded protein: CASSIEWANTEAFF. The chain employs TRBV5-1 and TRBJ1-1; D gene unclear. The CDR3 loop spans 14 amino acids. V was pared by 4 bases and J by 1 base, with 11 bases between. CDR1 and CDR2 (germline): SGHRS, YFSETQ.

The rearrangement links TRBV25-1 to TRBJ1-1; no firm D call. V lost 2 bases to trimming and J lost 6 bases, with 7 bases between them. Germline CDR1 reads MGHDK; CDR2 reads SYGVNS. The CDR3 length is 12 residues. CDR3 loop: CASSENGPEAFF. CDR3 bases: TGTGCCAGCAGTGAAAATGGCCCTGAAGCTTTCTTT.

This chain joins TRBV6-5 and TRBJ2-1, with a possible D match to TRBD1 (6 bases). The CDR3 is 15 amino acids. Germline V CDR1 and CDR2: MNHEY, SVGAGI. The germline V and J ends were trimmed by 6 bases and 3 bases, with 15 bases remaining between them. The chain's CDR3 is CASSPWGQVYNEQFF. The CDR3, as DNA: TGTGCCAGCAGCCCCTGGGGGCAGGTCTACAATGAGCAGTTCTTC.

The V call is TRBV6-5, the J call TRBJ2-5; D not resolved. Trimming took off 6 bases at V and 1 base at J, with 9 bases between the two ends. The CDR3 extends over 13 amino acids. Germline V gene lookup returns CDR1 MNHEY and CDR2 SVGAGI. CDR3 sequence reads: CASSRVAQETQYF. The DNA for the CDR3 is TGTGCCAGCAGCCGGGTGGCCCAAGAGACCCAGTACTTC.